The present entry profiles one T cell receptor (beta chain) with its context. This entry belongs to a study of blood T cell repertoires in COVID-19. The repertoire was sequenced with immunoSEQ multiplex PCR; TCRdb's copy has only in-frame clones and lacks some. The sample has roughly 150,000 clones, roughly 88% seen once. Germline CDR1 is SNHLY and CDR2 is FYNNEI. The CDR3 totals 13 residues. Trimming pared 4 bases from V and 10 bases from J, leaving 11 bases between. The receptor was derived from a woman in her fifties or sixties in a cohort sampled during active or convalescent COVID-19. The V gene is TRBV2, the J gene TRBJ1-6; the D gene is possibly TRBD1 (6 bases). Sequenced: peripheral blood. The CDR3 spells CASSVDSSSPLHF. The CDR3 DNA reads TGTGCCAGCAGTGTGGACAGTAGCTCACCCCTCCACTTT.